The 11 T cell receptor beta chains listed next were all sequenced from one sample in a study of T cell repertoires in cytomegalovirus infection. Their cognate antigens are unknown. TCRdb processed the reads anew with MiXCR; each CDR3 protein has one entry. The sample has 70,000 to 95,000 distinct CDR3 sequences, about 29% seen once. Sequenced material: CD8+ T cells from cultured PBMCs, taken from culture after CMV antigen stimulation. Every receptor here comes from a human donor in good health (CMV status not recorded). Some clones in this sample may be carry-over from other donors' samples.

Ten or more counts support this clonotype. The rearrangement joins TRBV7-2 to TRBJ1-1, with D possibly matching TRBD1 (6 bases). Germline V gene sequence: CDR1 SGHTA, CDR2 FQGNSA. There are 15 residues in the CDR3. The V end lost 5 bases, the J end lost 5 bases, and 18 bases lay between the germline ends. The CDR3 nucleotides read TGTGCCAGCAGCATGGGGTGGGGGGCGGAGACTGAAGCTTTCTTT. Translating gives CASSMGWGAETEAFF.

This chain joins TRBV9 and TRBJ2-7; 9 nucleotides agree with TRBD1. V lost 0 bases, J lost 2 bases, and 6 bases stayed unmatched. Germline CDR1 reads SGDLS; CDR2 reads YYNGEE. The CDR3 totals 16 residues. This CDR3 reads CASSVAPGQGTYEQYF. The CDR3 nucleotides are TGTGCCAGCAGCGTAGCCCCGGGACAGGGAACCTACGAGCAGTACTTC.

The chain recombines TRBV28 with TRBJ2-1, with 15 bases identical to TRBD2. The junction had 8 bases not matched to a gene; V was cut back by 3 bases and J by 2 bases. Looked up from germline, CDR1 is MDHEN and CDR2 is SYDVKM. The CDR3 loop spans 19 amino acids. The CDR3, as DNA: TGTGCCAGCAGTTTGCCCGGACTAGCGGGGGGGCCGACCTACAATGAGCAGTTCTTC. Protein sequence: CASSLPGLAGGPTYNEQFF.

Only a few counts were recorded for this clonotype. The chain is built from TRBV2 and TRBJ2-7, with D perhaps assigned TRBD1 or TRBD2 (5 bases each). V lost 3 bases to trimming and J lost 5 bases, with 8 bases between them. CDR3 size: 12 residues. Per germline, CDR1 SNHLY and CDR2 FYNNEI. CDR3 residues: CASSERGDEQYF. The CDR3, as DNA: TGTGCCAGCAGTGAGAGGGGAGACGAGCAGTACTTC.

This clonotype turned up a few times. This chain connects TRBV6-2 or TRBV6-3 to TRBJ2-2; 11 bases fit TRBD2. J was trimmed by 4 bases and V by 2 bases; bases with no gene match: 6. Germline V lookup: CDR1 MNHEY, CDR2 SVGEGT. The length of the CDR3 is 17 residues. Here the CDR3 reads CASSYETSGVITGELFF. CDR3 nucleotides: TGTGCCAGCAGTTACGAGACTAGCGGGGTTATCACCGGGGAGCTGTTTTTT.

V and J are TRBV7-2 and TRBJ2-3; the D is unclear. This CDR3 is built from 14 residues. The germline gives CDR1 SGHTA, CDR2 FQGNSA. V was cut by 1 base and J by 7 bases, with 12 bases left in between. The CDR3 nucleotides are TGTGCCAGCAGCTTAGGGCTCCTCCCCAATACGCAGTATTTT. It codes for CASSLGLLPNTQYF. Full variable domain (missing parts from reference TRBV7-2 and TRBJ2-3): GAGVSQSPSNKVTEKGKDVELRCDPISGHTALYWYRQSLGQGLEFLIYFQGNSAPDKSGLPSDRFSAERTGGSVSTLTIQRTQQEDSAVYLCASSLGLLPNTQYFGPGTRLTVL.

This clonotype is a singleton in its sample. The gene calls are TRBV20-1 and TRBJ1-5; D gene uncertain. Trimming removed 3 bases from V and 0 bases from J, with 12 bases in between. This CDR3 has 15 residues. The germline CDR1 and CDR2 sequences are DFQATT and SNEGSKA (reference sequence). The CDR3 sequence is CSASMGIYSNQPQHF. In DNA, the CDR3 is TGCAGTGCTAGTATGGGAATTTATAGCAATCAGCCCCAGCATTTT.

The CDR3 DNA follows: TGTGCCAGCAGTTACTATGGGAATGAGCAGTTCTTC. Translated: CASSYYGNEQFF. This chain links TRBV6-5 with TRBJ2-1; no firm D call. The germline V gene encodes CDR1 MNHEY and CDR2 SVGAGI. V was trimmed by 1 base and J by 7 bases, leaving 5 bases between them. This CDR3 comprises 12 residues.

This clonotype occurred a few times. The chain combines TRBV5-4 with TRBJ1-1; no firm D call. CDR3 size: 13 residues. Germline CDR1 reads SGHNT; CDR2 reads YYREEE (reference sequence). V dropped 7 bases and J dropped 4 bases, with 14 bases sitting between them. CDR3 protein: CASLGGGSTEAFF. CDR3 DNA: TGTGCCAGCCTAGGAGGAGGTAGCACTGAAGCTTTCTTT. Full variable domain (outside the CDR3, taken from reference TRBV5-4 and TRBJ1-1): ETGVTQSPTHLIKTRGQQVTLRCSSQSGHNTVSWYQQALGQGPQFIFQYYREEENGRGNFPPRFSGLQFPNYSSELNVNALELDDSALYLCASLGGGSTEAFFGQGTRLTVV.

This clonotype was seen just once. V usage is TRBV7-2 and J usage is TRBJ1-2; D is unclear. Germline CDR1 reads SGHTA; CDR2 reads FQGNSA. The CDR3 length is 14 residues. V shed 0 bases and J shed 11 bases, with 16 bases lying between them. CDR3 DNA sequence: TGTGCCAGCAGCTTAGCCAGAATGAGGTCAATTTACACCTTC. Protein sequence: CASSLARMRSIYTF.

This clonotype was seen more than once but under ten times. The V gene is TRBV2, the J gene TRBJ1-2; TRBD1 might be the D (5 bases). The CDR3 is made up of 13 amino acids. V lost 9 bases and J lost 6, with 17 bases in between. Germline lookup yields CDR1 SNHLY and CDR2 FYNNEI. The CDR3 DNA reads TGTGCCAGTTTTCCCCCGGGGGTCGATGGCTACACCTTC. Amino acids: CASFPPGVDGYTF. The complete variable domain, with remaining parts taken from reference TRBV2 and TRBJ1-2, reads EPEVTQTPSHQVTQMGQEVILRCVPISNHLYFYWYRQILGQKVEFLVSFYNNEISEKSEIFDDQFSVERPDGSNFTLKIRSTKLEDSAMYFCASFPPGVDGYTFGSGTRLTVV.